The rows below give T cell receptor beta chains drawn from one sample of a study of regulatory dendritic cells for organ transplantation. The repertoire was sequenced with immunoSEQ multiplex PCR; TCRdb's copy has only in-frame clones and lacks some. The sample shows about 34,000 clones, about 88% of them seen only once. Sequenced sample: naive CD4+ T cells from blood. The source of these receptors is a human donor in good health. Both conserved end residues are part of each CDR3. Fields, in order: V gene, D gene, clone size, J gene, CDR3 protein, CDR3 DNA. A D gene is named only where the DNA matches it firmly. The size of a clone is reported for some rows only, either as once, few or many, or as a class for expanded clones.

TRBV7-7	-	-	TRBJ2-7	CASSLPQQHYSYEQYF	TGTGCTAGCAGCTTACCCCAACAGCATTACTCCTACGAGCAGTACTTC
TRBV10-2	-	-	TRBJ1-1	CASSEPGRGRTEAFF	TGCGCCAGCAGTGAGCCGGGTCGGGGGAGGACTGAAGCTTTCTTT
TRBV5-1	-	once	TRBJ2-1	CASSLAFREQFF	TGCGCCAGCAGCCTCGCGTTTCGCGAGCAGTTCTTC
TRBV11-3	-	-	TRBJ2-2	CASSYEGTGELFF	TGTGCCAGCAGCTACGAGGGAACCGGGGAGCTGTTTTTT
TRBV5-4	TRBD2	-	TRBJ2-7	CASIDRTSGSREQYF	TGTGCCAGCATCGATAGGACTAGCGGGAGTCGCGAGCAGTACTTC
TRBV12-5	-	-	TRBJ2-5	CASGLGTTSQETQYF	TGTGCTAGTGGTTTGGGGACTACCAGCCAAGAGACCCAGTACTTC
TRBV28	-	few	TRBJ1-5	CASSLGPGSRNQPQHF	TGTGCCAGCAGTTTAGGGCCAGGTAGTCGCAATCAGCCCCAGCATTTT
TRBV19	-	few	TRBJ1-4	CASSRSNEKLFF	TGTGCCAGTAGCCGGAGCAATGAAAAACTGTTTTTT
TRBV7-2	-	-	TRBJ2-1	CASSFAAGSTYNEQFF	TGTGCCAGCAGCTTCGCTGCCGGGTCGACCTACAATGAGCAGTTCTTC
TRBV5-8	-	-	TRBJ1-5	CASSLFQGMQPQHF	TGTGCCAGCAGCTTGTTTCAGGGGATGCAGCCCCAGCATTTT
TRBV2	TRBD1	-	TRBJ1-2	CASSGTGGWHGYTF	TGTGCCAGCAGTGGGACAGGGGGCTGGCATGGCTACACCTTC
TRBV6-5	-	-	TRBJ1-1	CASSYRGFEAFF	TGTGCCAGCAGTTATCGGGGATTTGAAGCTTTCTTT
TRBV7-2	-	-	TRBJ2-5	CASSLAGASETQYF	TGTGCCAGCAGCTTAGCGGGGGCGTCTGAGACCCAGTACTTC
TRBV7-2	-	-	TRBJ2-1	CASSLRLQRDYNEQFF	TGTGCCAGCAGCTTAAGGCTCCAACGCGACTACAATGAGCAGTTCTTC
TRBV7-2	TRBD1	-	TRBJ1-2	CASSLEGTGSNYGYTF	TGTGCCAGCAGCTTAGAGGGGACAGGGAGTAACTATGGCTACACCTTC
TRBV30	-	few	TRBJ1-5	CAWSVALISQPQHF	TGTGCCTGGAGTGTAGCTCTTATCAGTCAGCCCCAGCATTTT
TRBV6-1	-	-	TRBJ1-1	CASSELSLPYNTEAFF	TGTGCCAGCAGTGAACTTAGCCTCCCGTACAACACTGAAGCTTTCTTT
TRBV18	-	-	TRBJ1-5	CASSPQDNQPQHF	TGTGCCAGCTCACCTCAAGACAATCAGCCCCAGCATTTT
TRBV11-3	TRBD2	-	TRBJ2-3	CASSAHRDPTAGVEF	TGTGCCAGCAGCGCCCACCGGGACCCCACAGCGGGGGTCGAATTT
TRBV28	-	-	TRBJ2-7	CASSAPRAGPYEQYF	TGTGCCAGCAGTGCCCCCCGGGCAGGCCCCTACGAGCAGTACTTC
TRBV11-2	-	-	TRBJ1-1	CASSFERTDEAFF	TGTGCCAGCAGCTTCGAAAGGACAGACGAAGCTTTCTTT
TRBV7-2	-	-	TRBJ2-5	CASSLGGRGRVAETQYF	TGTGCCAGCAGCTTAGGAGGTCGCGGGCGCGTCGCCGAGACCCAGTACTTC
TRBV29-1	-	-	TRBJ2-7	CSVLRSGGEQYF	TGCAGCGTTCTAAGGTCAGGCGGCGAGCAGTACTTC
TRBV15	TRBD2	-	TRBJ2-1	CATSRELASGYNEQFF	TGTGCCACCAGCAGAGAACTTGCTAGCGGGTACAATGAGCAGTTCTTC
TRBV21-1	-	-	TRBJ1-3	CASSTQRLPIYCDTIYF	TGTGCCAGCAGCACCCAGCGCCTACCGATTTATTGTGACACCATATATTTT
TRBV5-1	-	-	TRBJ2-1	CASSRDTSSYNEQFF	TGCGCCAGCAGCCGGGATACAAGCTCCTACAATGAGCAGTTCTTC
TRBV30	TRBD2	-	TRBJ2-2	CAWSAKQGLLSTGELFF	TGTGCCTGGAGTGCCAAGCAGGGACTACTGTCGACCGGGGAGCTGTTTTTT
TRBV5-5	TRBD2	-	TRBJ2-7	CASSLVVSSGYEQYF	TGTGCCAGCAGCTTGGTGGTTTCTAGCGGTTACGAGCAGTACTTC
TRBV25-1	-	-	TRBJ2-3	CASTLTTLNTQYF	TGTGCCAGCACCTTGACTACTCTGAATACGCAGTATTTT
TRBV5-8	TRBD2	-	TRBJ2-7	CASSLAGVRYEQYF	TGTGCCAGCAGCTTAGCGGGGGTGCGGTACGAGCAGTACTTC
TRBV6-5	TRBD1	once	TRBJ2-2	CASSYDRGNTGELFF	TGTGCCAGCAGTTACGACAGGGGGAACACCGGGGAGCTGTTTTTT
TRBV11-2	-	-	TRBJ1-3	CASTSQVAGNTIYF	TGTGCCAGCACCAGTCAGGTTGCCGGAAACACCATATATTTT
TRBV28	TRBD1	-	TRBJ1-1	CASTSGTGDTEAFF	TGTGCCAGCACCTCTGGGACAGGGGACACTGAAGCTTTCTTT
TRBV7-3	-	few	TRBJ1-6	CASSLFQGWNSPLHF	TGTGCCAGCAGCTTATTTCAGGGTTGGAATTCACCCCTCCACTTT
TRBV18	TRBD1	-	TRBJ2-4	CASSQQQGDVNIQYF	TGTGCCAGCTCACAACAACAGGGGGACGTAAACATTCAGTACTTC
TRBV2	-	few	TRBJ2-7	CASITFTDEQYF	TGTGCCAGCATCACTTTCACCGACGAGCAGTACTTC
TRBV7-2	-	once	TRBJ2-3	CASSLAPVGLLGSDTQYF	TGTGCCAGCAGCTTAGCGCCTGTGGGCTTACTGGGCTCAGATACGCAGTATTTT
TRBV6-5	TRBD1	-	TRBJ1-1	CASSYWQGGNTEAFF	TGTGCCAGCAGTTACTGGCAGGGGGGGAACACTGAAGCTTTCTTT
TRBV27	-	-	TRBJ1-5	CASRNNRVSNQPQHF	TGTGCCAGCAGGAATAACAGGGTCAGCAATCAGCCCCAGCATTTT
TRBV19	-	once	TRBJ1-5	CATAWTRVVQPQHF	TGTGCCACCGCTTGGACTAGGGTAGTGCAGCCCCAGCATTTT
TRBV5-5	TRBD1	-	TRBJ1-1	CASSLEYRTGEAFF	TGTGCCAGCAGCTTGGAGTATCGGACAGGAGAAGCTTTCTTT